The 19 T cell receptor beta chains in this list originate from one sample, sequenced in a study of Tregs in tolerant kidney transplant recipients. Here immunoSEQ multiplex PCR was the method, and the copy in TCRdb shows in-frame clones only, minus some. This repertoire shows around 77,000 clones, nearly 98% found once; its top ten account for around 0.6%. Sample: CD4+ T cells from blood, taken before the transplant. The origin of the receptors is a human donor who received a combined kidney and bone marrow transplant.

The chain is built from TRBV10-1 and TRBJ2-4, with a tentative D call TRBD2 (6 bases). Trimming left V 0 bases short and J 6 bases short, with 12 bases between. Germline CDR1 WNHNN, CDR2 SYGVQD (reference sequence). This CDR3 has 15 amino acids. This CDR3 reads CASSESCGMGNIQYF. The CDR3 region has the DNA TGCGCCAGCAGTGAGTCATGCGGGATGGGAAACATTCAGTACTTC.

The chain carries TRBV19 and TRBJ1-2; 7 bases are a match to TRBD1. CDR3 size: 16 residues. Trimming cost V 4 bases and J 0 bases; bases outside gene matches: 8. In germline, CDR1 is LNHDA, CDR2 SQIVND (reference sequence). CDR3 residues: CASSKNQGTANYGYTF. The CDR3, as DNA: TGTGCCAGTAGTAAAAATCAGGGGACAGCTAACTATGGCTACACCTTC. The full variable domain, its missing parts supplied by reference TRBV19 and TRBJ1-2, is DGGITQSPKYLFRKEGQNVTLSCEQNLNHDAMYWYRQDPGQGLRLIYYSQIVNDFQKGDIAEGYSVSREKKESFPLTVTSAQKNPTAFYLCASSKNQGTANYGYTFGSGTRLTVV.

The chain has TRBV6-6 and TRBJ2-1; D possibly corresponds to TRBD2 (6 bases). The CDR3 totals 14 residues. CDR1 is MNHNY and CDR2 is SVGAGI in the germline V gene (reference sequence). V was shortened by 2 bases and J by 5 bases, with 10 bases between the two germline ends. The CDR3 DNA reads TGTGCCAGCAGTTACGGAGGGCCCCACAATGAGCAGTTCTTC. Translated: CASSYGGPHNEQFF.

J is TRBJ1-3 and V is TRBV6-5; weak D call: TRBD1 (6 bases). The germline V gene encodes CDR1 MNHEY and CDR2 SVGAGI. The V end was cut by 2 bases, the J end by 2 bases, with 10 bases between. This CDR3 is built from 15 residues. The CDR3 here is CASSYRGFPGNTIYF. The CDR3 DNA reads as TGTGCCAGCAGTTACAGGGGGTTTCCTGGAAACACCATATATTTT.

The rearrangement links TRBV5-5 to TRBJ1-5; TRBD1 matches 9 bases. This CDR3 comprises 17 residues. Germline trimming cut 0 bases from V and 5 bases from J; bases unmatched to any gene: 9. CDR1 is SGHKS and CDR2 is YYEKEE in the germline V gene (reference sequence). The CDR3 DNA reads TGTGCCAGCAGCTTGGTCCCGGGGACAGGGATATATCAGCCCCAGCATTTT. Amino acids: CASSLVPGTGIYQPQHF.

The chain combines TRBV5-6 with TRBJ2-7; 8 nucleotides agree with TRBD1. The V segment lost 4 bases and the J segment 3 bases; nucleotides outside the gene matches: 6. CDR1 and CDR2 (germline): SGHDT, YYEEEE. This CDR3 is built from 14 residues. The CDR3 region has the DNA TGTGCCAGCAGCGGGACAGGTAAATTCTACGAGCAGTACTTC. It is translated as CASSGTGKFYEQYF. The variable domain in full, completed from reference TRBV5-6 and TRBJ2-7, reads DAGVTQSPTHLIKTRGQQVTLRCSPKSGHDTVSWYQQALGQGPQFIFQYYEEEERQRGNFPDRFSGHQFPNYSSELNVNALLLGDSALYLCASSGTGKFYEQYFGPGTRLTVT.

The chain couples TRBV11-3 to TRBJ2-2, with 7 bases aligning to TRBD2. CDR3 length: 15 residues. Trimming cost V 3 bases and J 1 base; bases outside gene matches: 2. CDR1 and CDR2 from the germline V gene are SGHNT and YENEEA. The CDR3 sequence: CASSLWGGNTGELFF. The CDR3 DNA is TGTGCCAGCAGCTTGTGGGGGGGGAACACCGGGGAGCTGTTTTTT.

V is TRBV7-8 and J is TRBJ2-1; TRBD2 matches at 11 bases. Germline V gene data show CDR1 as SGHVS and CDR2 as FQNEAQ. The CDR3 spans 18 residues. V gave up 2 bases and J gave up 7 bases; unmatched junction bases: 13. The chain's CDR3 is CASSLTYLGLAGGNEQFF. The CDR3, as DNA: TGTGCCAGCAGCTTAACGTATCTAGGCCTAGCGGGAGGTAATGAGCAGTTCTTC.

This clone was counted once. Its ends do not fully match the called genes, so a read error is possible. The chain recombines TRBV7-9 with TRBJ2-5; D might be TRBD2 (5 bases). The CDR3 is 17 residues long. CDR1 and CDR2 from the germline V gene are SEHNR and FQNEAQ (reference sequence). The CDR3 nucleotides are TGTGCCAGCAGCCTAGCAGCTTATTATCAATCGCAAGAGACCCAGTACTTC. Amino acid sequence: CASSLAAYYQSQETQYF.

The chain has TRBV9 and TRBJ2-6, with 8 bases lining up with TRBD1. Germline-derived CDR1 and CDR2 are SGDLS and YYNGEE. The J segment lost 3 bases and the V segment lost 6 bases, leaving 5 bases of the junction unmatched. This CDR3 has 15 amino acids. The CDR3 sequence is CASNPGGGGANVLTF. Here the CDR3 DNA reads TGTGCCAGCAATCCAGGGGGCGGTGGGGCCAACGTCCTGACTTTC.

This chain uses TRBV5-1 with TRBJ2-3; 8 bases line up with TRBD1. This CDR3 has 14 residues. Germline V lookup: CDR1 SGHRS, CDR2 YFSETQ. Unmatched junction bases numbered 4, after V lost 6 bases and J lost 1 base. CDR3 coding DNA: TGCGCCAGCACGCCGGGACAGGGCACAGATACGCAGTATTTT. This gives the protein CASTPGQGTDTQYF.

This chain joins TRBV2 and TRBJ2-5, with 10 bases aligning to TRBD2. V trimming: 0 bases; J trimming: 5 bases; junction bases outside the gene matches: 3. CDR3 length equals 15 residues. The germline V gene has CDR1 SNHLY and CDR2 FYNNEI. In DNA form, the CDR3 reads TGTGCCAGCAGTGAAGCCGGGACTAGCGTCGAGACCCAGTACTTC. Translation: CASSEAGTSVETQYF. Filled out from reference TRBV2 and TRBJ2-5, the complete variable domain reads EPEVTQTPSHQVTQMGQEVILRCVPISNHLYFYWYRQILGQKVEFLVSFYNNEISEKSEIFDDQFSVERPDGSNFTLKIRSTKLEDSAMYFCASSEAGTSVETQYFGPGTRLLVL.

V is TRBV6-1 and J is TRBJ1-6; TRBD1 aligns across 10 bases. The V segment lost 1 base and the J segment 5 bases; nucleotides outside the gene matches: 5. CDR1 is MNHNS, CDR2 SASEGT, per germline. The length of the CDR3 is 17 residues. CDR3: CASSEGRDRGNNSPLHF. For the CDR3, the DNA is TGTGCCAGCAGTGAAGGTCGGGACAGGGGAAATAATTCACCCCTCCACTTT.

This chain uses TRBV7-3 with TRBJ1-2, with no clear D. Between the trimmed V and J ends, which lost 1 base and 1 base, there was a span of 13 bases. The CDR3 is 16 amino acids. Per germline, CDR1 SGHTA and CDR2 FQGTGA. The CDR3 here is CASSLKGRDYNYGYTF. CDR3 sequence (DNA): TGTGCCAGCAGCTTAAAGGGCCGGGATTATAACTATGGCTACACCTTC.

The rearrangement joins TRBV5-4 to TRBJ1-2, with D tentatively TRBD1 (6 bases). The germline V and J ends were trimmed by 4 bases and 5 bases, with 24 bases remaining between them. CDR3 length equals 17 residues. Germline V lookup: CDR1 SGHNT, CDR2 YYREEE (reference sequence). CDR3 protein: CASSAALGGSLGYGYTF. The CDR3 bases are TGTGCCAGCAGCGCGGCTCTTGGGGGCAGCCTCGGATATGGCTACACCTTC.

The chain joins TRBV5-1 to TRBJ1-2; TRBD1 aligns across 8 bases. Trimming took 4 bases from V and 8 from J; bases not matched to a gene: 10. The CDR3 has 14 residues. Per germline, CDR1 SGHRS and CDR2 YFSETQ. This CDR3 reads CASSVRTGFGGYTF. DNA of the CDR3: TGCGCCAGCAGCGTCCGGACAGGGTTCGGCGGCTACACCTTC.

The V gene is TRBV19, the J gene TRBJ2-5; D is unclear. In germline, CDR1 is LNHDA, CDR2 SQIVND (reference sequence). V lost 3 bases and J 4 bases, leaving 15 bases between the germline ends. This CDR3 contains 15 residues. The DNA of the CDR3 is TGTGCCAGTAGTATCGACAACCTTGCAGGAGAGACCCAGTACTTC. Protein sequence: CASSIDNLAGETQYF.

The V call is TRBV11-3, the J call TRBJ2-2; tentative D call: TRBD2 (5 bases). The CDR3 contains 16 residues. Germline assignment: CDR1 SGHNT and CDR2 YENEEA. With 1 base removed from V and 1 base from J, the gap between germline ends came to 10 bases. This CDR3 is CASSLGTRGNTGELFF. The CDR3 DNA follows: TGTGCCAGCAGCTTAGGGACTCGGGGGAACACCGGGGAGCTGTTTTTT.

The CDR3, as DNA: TGTGCCAGCAGCTACAGGGGCACAGATACGCAGTATTTT. Translation gives CASSYRGTDTQYF. This chain uses TRBV7-3 with TRBJ2-3; D possibly corresponds to TRBD1 (6 bases). V was cut by 4 bases and J by 1 base, with 6 bases left in between. CDR3 length: 13 residues. CDR1 and CDR2 (germline): SGHTA, FQGTGA.